Listed below are T cell receptor beta chains from one sample, sequenced in a study of T cell changes during pregnancy in multiple sclerosis. The table came from immunoSEQ multiplex PCR; TCRdb's copy has only in-frame clones and leaves some out. The sample records about 20,000 clones, approximately 86% being singletons. The sample consisted of CD8+ T cells from peripheral blood mononuclear cells, taken after pregnancy. The receptors were gathered from a female donor in good health, enrolled as a control in a pregnancy study. CDR3s include the opening cysteine and the closing phenylalanine or tryptophan. Each record gives: D gene, CDR3 length, clone size, V gene, J gene, CDR3 protein, CDR3 DNA. A D gene is named only where the DNA matches it firmly. Clone size, where shown, is once, few, many, or a class for clones that have expanded.

TRBD1	15	.	TRBV13	TRBJ1-2	CASSYEFGQGGGYTF	TGTGCCAGCAGTTACGAGTTCGGACAGGGCGGTGGCTACACCTTC
TRBD2	15	.	TRBV4-1	TRBJ2-7	CASSHRTSGAYEQYF	TGCGCCAGCAGCCACCGGACTAGCGGTGCCTACGAGCAGTACTTC
TRBD2	13	.	TRBV6-5	TRBJ2-5	CASSTGGWETQYF	TGTGCCAGCAGCACCGGGGGGTGGGAGACCCAGTACTTC
.	15	medium-sized	TRBV7-6	TRBJ2-2	CASSLGAGVAGELFF	TGTGCCAGCAGCTTAGGCGCCGGAGTGGCCGGGGAGCTGTTTTTT
.	12	.	TRBV7-9	TRBJ1-1	CASSLVDTEAFF	TGTGCCAGCAGCTTAGTCGACACTGAAGCTTTCTTT
.	15	.	TRBV15	TRBJ1-2	CATSREKSSNYGYTF	TGTGCCACCAGCAGAGAAAAATCCTCTAACTATGGCTACACCTTC
TRBD1	14	.	TRBV5-6	TRBJ2-7	CASSYPGQSYEQYF	TGTGCCAGCAGCTACCCGGGACAGAGTTACGAGCAGTACTTC
TRBD1	18	.	TRBV27	TRBJ1-1	CASSPKPWDRGAVAEAFF	TGTGCCAGCAGTCCGAAACCCTGGGACAGGGGGGCGGTAGCTGAAGCTTTCTTT
.	13	.	TRBV5-1	TRBJ2-7	CASSFPGIGEQYF	TGCGCCAGCAGCTTTCCAGGGATCGGCGAGCAGTACTTC
TRBD2	14	.	TRBV29-1	TRBJ2-7	CSASGTSGTYEQYF	TGCAGCGCTTCTGGGACTAGCGGAACCTACGAGCAGTACTTC
.	13	.	TRBV7-9	TRBJ2-1	CASTGSGYNEQFF	TGTGCCAGCACCGGTTCGGGTTACAATGAGCAGTTCTTC
TRBD2	16	.	TRBV9	TRBJ2-2	CASSVQRGGNTGELFF	TGTGCCAGCAGCGTCCAACGGGGGGGGAACACCGGGGAGCTGTTTTTT
TRBD2	15	.	TRBV29-1	TRBJ2-2	CSVDSGPGGTGELFF	TGCAGCGTTGATTCTGGACCGGGAGGGACCGGGGAGCTGTTTTTT
.	14	.	TRBV5-4	TRBJ2-1	CASSSGLGDNEQFF	TGTGCCAGCAGCTCGGGGTTAGGAGATAATGAGCAGTTCTTC
TRBD1	15	.	TRBV7-9	TRBJ1-5	CASSLTGQGDQPQHF	TGTGCCAGCAGCTTAACGGGACAGGGAGACCAGCCCCAGCATTTT
.	13	.	TRBV27	TRBJ2-7	CASSSGLLYEQYF	TGTGCCAGCAGTTCGGGACTCCTCTACGAGCAGTACTTC
TRBD2	15	.	TRBV27	TRBJ2-5	CASSPLAGRAETQYF	TGTGCCAGCAGTCCCTTAGCGGGGAGGGCAGAGACCCAGTACTTC
.	14	once	TRBV6-5	TRBJ1-1	CASSRSQVFTEAFF	TGTGCCAGCAGCCGATCTCAGGTCTTTACTGAAGCTTTCTTT
.	11	few	TRBV30	TRBJ1-1	CAWKPVTEAFF	TGTGCCTGGAAGCCGGTAACTGAAGCTTTCTTT
TRBD2	16	.	TRBV13	TRBJ2-5	CASSSRESGGRETQYF	TGTGCCAGCAGCTCCCGGGAGAGCGGGGGCCGGGAGACCCAGTACTTC
.	15	.	TRBV29-1	TRBJ1-1	CSVELTGTRNTEAFF	TGCAGCGTTGAATTAACCGGGACAAGGAACACTGAAGCTTTCTTT
TRBD2	13	.	TRBV10-3	TRBJ2-1	CAISDPGGPEQFF	TGTGCCATCAGTGATCCGGGGGGGCCTGAGCAGTTCTTC
TRBD1	14	.	TRBV5-6	TRBJ2-7	CASSTGQGVYEQYF	TGTGCCAGCAGCACGGGACAGGGGGTTTACGAGCAGTACTTC
TRBD1	15	few	TRBV7-9	TRBJ1-2	CASSPSGQLQHGYTF	TGTGCCAGCAGCCCATCGGGACAGCTCCAACATGGCTACACCTTC
.	15	.	TRBV6-5	TRBJ2-4	CASMQSSLAKNIQYF	TGTGCCAGCATGCAAAGCTCGCTAGCCAAAAACATTCAGTACTTC
TRBD2	16	.	TRBV27	TRBJ2-6	CASSPSGGAGANVLTF	TGTGCCAGCAGCCCGTCGGGGGGAGCCGGGGCCAACGTCCTGACTTTC
.	17	.	TRBV10-2	TRBJ2-1	CASSESPSYGWRDEQFF	TGCGCCAGCAGTGAGTCCCCGTCCTATGGGTGGAGGGATGAGCAGTTCTTC
.	16	.	TRBV27	TRBJ1-2	CASSLGPQGHSYGYTF	TGTGCCAGCAGTTTGGGTCCGCAGGGGCATTCCTATGGCTACACCTTC
TRBD2	20	.	TRBV10-2	TRBJ2-5	CASSPPLPLGISGRKETQYF	TGCGCCAGCAGCCCCCCCTTACCACTAGGAATTAGCGGGAGAAAAGAGACCCAGTACTTC
.	14	.	TRBV6-6	TRBJ1-2	CASTPRGVNYGYTF	TGTGCCAGCACCCCTCGGGGGGTAAACTATGGCTACACCTTC
.	13	once	TRBV27	TRBJ2-7	CASSWQGRDEQYF	TGTGCCAGCAGTTGGCAGGGCAGAGACGAGCAGTACTTC
.	13	.	TRBV27	TRBJ1-5	CASRLGGDQPQHF	TGTGCCAGCCGTCTAGGAGGCGATCAGCCCCAGCATTTT
TRBD2	15	.	TRBV5-8	TRBJ2-1	CASRTGRSSYNEQFF	TGTGCCAGCAGAACCGGGAGGAGCTCCTACAATGAGCAGTTCTTC
TRBD2	15	.	TRBV6-4	TRBJ2-1	CASSERGGSYNEQFF	TGTGCCAGCAGTGAGCGGGGGGGCTCCTACAATGAGCAGTTCTTC
TRBD1	15	.	TRBV7-2	TRBJ2-3	CASSSRDRGLDTQYF	TGTGCCAGCAGCAGCCGGGACAGGGGACTAGATACGCAGTATTTT
.	14	.	TRBV16	TRBJ2-7	CASSPKGETYEQYF	TGTGCCAGCAGCCCCAAGGGGGAGACTTACGAGCAGTACTTC
TRBD1	15	once	TRBV14	TRBJ1-5	CASSHRQGNSQPQHF	TGTGCCAGCAGCCACAGACAGGGGAATTCTCAGCCCCAGCATTTT
.	13	.	TRBV27	TRBJ2-7	CASSYQGSNEQYF	TGTGCCAGCAGTTATCAGGGTAGCAACGAGCAGTACTTC
.	14	.	TRBV6-6	TRBJ1-5	CASSYWYGGQAQHF	TGTGCCAGCAGTTACTGGTATGGAGGTCAGGCCCAGCATTTT
.	15	.	TRBV5-8	TRBJ1-5	CASSLGQGPNQPQHF	TGTGCCAGCAGCCTAGGGCAGGGGCCCAATCAGCCCCAGCATTTT
.	13	.	TRBV2	TRBJ1-5	CASSVEDNQPQHF	TGTGCCAGCAGTGTAGAGGATAATCAGCCCCAGCATTTT
TRBD1	15	.	TRBV30	TRBJ1-1	CAWDTGAGADTEAFF	TGTGCCTGGGACACAGGGGCTGGAGCGGACACTGAAGCTTTCTTT
.	12	.	TRBV19	TRBJ1-4	CAAGGGDEKLFF	TGTGCCGCCGGGGGGGGAGATGAAAAACTGTTTTTT
.	12	.	TRBV15	TRBJ2-3	CATLPSTDTQYF	TGTGCCACCCTACCGAGCACAGATACGCAGTATTTT
.	16	.	TRBV13	TRBJ1-3	CASSLGAGGPGNTIYF	TGTGCCAGCAGCTTAGGTGCGGGCGGTCCAGGAAACACCATATATTTT
.	12	few	TRBV30	TRBJ2-2	CAWTISSGELFF	TGTGCCTGGACGATTAGCTCCGGGGAGCTGTTTTTT
.	11	.	TRBV20-1	TRBJ2-3	CSAKVRYTQYF	TGCAGTGCTAAAGTTAGATATACGCAGTATTTT
TRBD1	18	.	TRBV9	TRBJ1-2	CASSVDREGGTANYGYTF	TGTGCCAGCAGCGTAGATCGGGAAGGGGGCACGGCTAACTATGGCTACACCTTC
TRBD1	17	.	TRBV9	TRBJ1-4	CASSVSGGGDRGEKLFF	TGTGCCAGCAGCGTCTCCGGCGGGGGGGACAGAGGTGAAAAACTGTTTTTT
.	13	.	TRBV27	TRBJ2-5	CASSLSNWETQYF	TGTGCCAGCAGTTTAAGTAACTGGGAGACCCAGTACTTC
TRBD2	14	.	TRBV30	TRBJ2-1	CALEGSGRANEQFF	TGTGCCTTGGAGGGTAGCGGGAGGGCAAATGAGCAGTTCTTC
.	15	.	TRBV13	TRBJ2-3	CASSLVRQGWDTQYF	TGTGCCAGCAGCTTAGTAAGGCAGGGATGGGATACGCAGTATTTT
TRBD2	15	.	TRBV5-1	TRBJ2-7	CASSLSGRALDEQYF	TGCGCCAGCAGCTTGAGCGGGAGGGCCCTCGACGAGCAGTACTTC
.	16	.	TRBV2	TRBJ1-2	CASSEGGRANNYGYTF	TGTGCCAGCAGTGAGGGGGGTAGGGCCAATAACTATGGCTACACCTTC
.	16	.	TRBV13	TRBJ2-1	CASSLDRYSSRNEQFF	TGTGCCAGCAGCTTAGACCGTTATTCATCTAGGAATGAGCAGTTCTTC
TRBD1	14	.	TRBV30	TRBJ1-1	CAWERTGGLTEAFF	TGTGCCTGGGAACGGACAGGGGGTCTGACTGAAGCTTTCTTT
TRBD1	17	medium-sized	TRBV7-2	TRBJ1-2	CASSQLDGTGTNYGYTF	TGTGCCAGCAGCCAGTTGGACGGGACAGGGACTAACTATGGCTACACCTTC
TRBD2	14	.	TRBV14	TRBJ2-3	CASSQGLGSDTQYF	TGTGCCAGCAGCCAGGGACTAGGGTCAGATACGCAGTATTTT